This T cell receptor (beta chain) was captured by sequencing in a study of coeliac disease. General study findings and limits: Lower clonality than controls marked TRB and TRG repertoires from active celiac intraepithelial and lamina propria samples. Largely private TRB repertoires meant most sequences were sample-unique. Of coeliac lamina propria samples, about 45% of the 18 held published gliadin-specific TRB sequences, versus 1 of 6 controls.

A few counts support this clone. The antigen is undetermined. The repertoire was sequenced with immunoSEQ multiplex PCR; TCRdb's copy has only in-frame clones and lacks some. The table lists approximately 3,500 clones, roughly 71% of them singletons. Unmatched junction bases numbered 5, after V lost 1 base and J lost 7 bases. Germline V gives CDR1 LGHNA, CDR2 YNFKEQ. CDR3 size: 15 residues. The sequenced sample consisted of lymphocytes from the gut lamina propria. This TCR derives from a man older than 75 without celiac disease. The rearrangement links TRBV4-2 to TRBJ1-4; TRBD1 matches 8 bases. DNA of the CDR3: TGTGCCAGCAGCCAAGCCCAGGGGGCCCCTGAAAAACTGTTTTTT. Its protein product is CASSQAQGAPEKLFF.